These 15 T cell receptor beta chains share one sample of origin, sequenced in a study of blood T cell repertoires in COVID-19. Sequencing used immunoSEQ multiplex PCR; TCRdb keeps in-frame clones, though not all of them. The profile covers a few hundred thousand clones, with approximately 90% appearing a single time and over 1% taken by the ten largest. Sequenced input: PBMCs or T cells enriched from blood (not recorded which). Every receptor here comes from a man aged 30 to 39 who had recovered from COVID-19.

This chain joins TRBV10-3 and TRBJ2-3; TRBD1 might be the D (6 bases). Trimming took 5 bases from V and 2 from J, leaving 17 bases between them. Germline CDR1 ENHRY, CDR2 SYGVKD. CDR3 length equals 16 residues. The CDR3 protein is CAISRVGGANTDTQYF. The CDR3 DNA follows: TGTGCCATCAGTCGAGTAGGGGGAGCTAACACAGATACGCAGTATTTT.

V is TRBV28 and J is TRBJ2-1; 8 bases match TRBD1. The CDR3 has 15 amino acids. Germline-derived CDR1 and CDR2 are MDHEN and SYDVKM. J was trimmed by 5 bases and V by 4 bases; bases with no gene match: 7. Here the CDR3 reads CASSSTGVTDNEQFF. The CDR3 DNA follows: TGTGCCAGCAGTTCGACAGGGGTCACGGACAATGAGCAGTTCTTC.

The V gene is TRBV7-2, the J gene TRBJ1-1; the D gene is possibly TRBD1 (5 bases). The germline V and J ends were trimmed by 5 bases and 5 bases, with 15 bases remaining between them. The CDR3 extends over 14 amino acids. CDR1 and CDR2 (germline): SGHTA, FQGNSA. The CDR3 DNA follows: TGTGCCAGCAGCCAAGGGCCAGGGAGGACTGAAGCTTTCTTT. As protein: CASSQGPGRTEAFF. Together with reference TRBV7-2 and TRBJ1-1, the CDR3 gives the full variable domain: GAGVSQSPSNKVTEKGKDVELRCDPISGHTALYWYRQSLGQGLEFLIYFQGNSAPDKSGLPSDRFSAERTGGSVSTLTIQRTQQEDSAVYLCASSQGPGRTEAFFGQGTRLTVV.

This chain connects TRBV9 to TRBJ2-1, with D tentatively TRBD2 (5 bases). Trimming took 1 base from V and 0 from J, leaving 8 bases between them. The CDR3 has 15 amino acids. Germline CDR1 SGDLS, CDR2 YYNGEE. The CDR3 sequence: CASSVSGGSYNEQFF. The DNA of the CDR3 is TGTGCCAGCAGCGTAAGCGGCGGCTCCTACAATGAGCAGTTCTTC.

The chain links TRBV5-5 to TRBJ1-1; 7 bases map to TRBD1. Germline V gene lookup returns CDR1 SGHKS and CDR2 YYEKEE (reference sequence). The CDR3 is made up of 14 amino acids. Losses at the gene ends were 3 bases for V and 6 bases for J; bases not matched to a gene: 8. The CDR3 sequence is CASSYLQGMAEAFF. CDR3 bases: TGTGCCAGCAGCTATCTACAGGGGATGGCTGAAGCTTTCTTT.

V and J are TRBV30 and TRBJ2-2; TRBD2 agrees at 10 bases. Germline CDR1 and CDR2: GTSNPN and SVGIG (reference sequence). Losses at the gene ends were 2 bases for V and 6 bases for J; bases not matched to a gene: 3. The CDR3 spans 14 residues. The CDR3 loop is CAWSPSGSAGELFF. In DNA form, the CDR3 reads TGTGCCTGGAGTCCTAGCGGGAGCGCCGGGGAGCTGTTTTTT. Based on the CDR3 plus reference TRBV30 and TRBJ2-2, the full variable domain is SQTIHQWPATLVQPVGSPLSLECTVEGTSNPNLYWYRQAAGRGLQLLFYSVGIGQISSEVPQNLSASRPQDRQFILSSKKLLLSDSGFYLCAWSPSGSAGELFFGEGSRLTVL.

In DNA form, the CDR3 reads TGTGCCAGCTCACCCTGGACAGGGAAGGATACGCAGTATTTT. Its protein is CASSPWTGKDTQYF. This chain connects TRBV18 to TRBJ2-3; 8 positions match TRBD1. CDR3 length equals 14 residues. Germline values: CDR1 KGHSH, CDR2 LQKENI. The junction had 5 bases not matched to a gene; V was cut back by 3 bases and J by 6 bases.

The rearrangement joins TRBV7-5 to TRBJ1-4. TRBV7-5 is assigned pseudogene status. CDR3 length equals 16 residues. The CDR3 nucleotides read TGTGCCAGAAGCTTAAATTGGGGAGCAACTAATGAAAAACTGTTTTTT. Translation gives CARSLNWGATNEKLFF.

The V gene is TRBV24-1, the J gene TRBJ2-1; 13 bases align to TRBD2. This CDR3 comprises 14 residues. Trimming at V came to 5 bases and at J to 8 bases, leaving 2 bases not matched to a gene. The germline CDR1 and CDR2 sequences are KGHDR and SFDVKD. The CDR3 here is CATSGLAGGDEQFF. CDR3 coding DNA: TGTGCCACCAGTGGACTAGCGGGAGGCGATGAGCAGTTCTTC.

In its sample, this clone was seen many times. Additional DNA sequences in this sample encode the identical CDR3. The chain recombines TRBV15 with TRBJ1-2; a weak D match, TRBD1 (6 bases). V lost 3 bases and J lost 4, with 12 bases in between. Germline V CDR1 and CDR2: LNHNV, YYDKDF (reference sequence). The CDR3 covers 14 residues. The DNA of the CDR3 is TGTGCCACCAGCAGGGGGGGAGGGGGCTATGGCTACACCTTC. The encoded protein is CATSRGGGGYGYTF.

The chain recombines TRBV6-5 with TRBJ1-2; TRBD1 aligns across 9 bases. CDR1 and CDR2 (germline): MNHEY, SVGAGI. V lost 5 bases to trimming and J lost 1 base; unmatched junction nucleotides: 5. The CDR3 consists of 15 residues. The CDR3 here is CASSTGGAGNYGYTF. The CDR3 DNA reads TGTGCCAGCAGTACAGGGGGCGCGGGTAACTATGGCTACACCTTC.

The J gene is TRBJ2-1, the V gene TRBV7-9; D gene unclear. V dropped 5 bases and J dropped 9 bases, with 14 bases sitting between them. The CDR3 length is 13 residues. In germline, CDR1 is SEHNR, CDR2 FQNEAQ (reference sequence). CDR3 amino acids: CASSPSSVREQFF. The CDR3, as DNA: TGTGCCAGCAGCCCCAGTTCCGTCCGTGAGCAGTTCTTC.

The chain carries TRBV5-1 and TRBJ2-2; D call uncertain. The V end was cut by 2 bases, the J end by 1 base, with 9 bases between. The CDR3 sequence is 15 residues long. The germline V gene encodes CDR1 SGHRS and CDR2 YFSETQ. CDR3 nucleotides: TGCGCCAGCAGCTTTGGGCAGGAGAACACCGGGGAGCTGTTTTTT. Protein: CASSFGQENTGELFF.

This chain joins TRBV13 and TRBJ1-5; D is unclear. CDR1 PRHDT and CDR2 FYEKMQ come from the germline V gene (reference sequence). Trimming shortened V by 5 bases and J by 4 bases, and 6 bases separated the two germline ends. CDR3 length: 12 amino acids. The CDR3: CASSGQNQPQHF. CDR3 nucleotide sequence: TGTGCCAGCAGCGGTCAGAATCAGCCCCAGCATTTT.

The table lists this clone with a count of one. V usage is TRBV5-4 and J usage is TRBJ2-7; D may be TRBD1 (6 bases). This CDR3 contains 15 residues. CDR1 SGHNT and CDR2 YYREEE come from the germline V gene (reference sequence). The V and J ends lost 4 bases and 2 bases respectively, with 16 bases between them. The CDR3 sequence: CASSGTSTGPYEQYF. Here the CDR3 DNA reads TGTGCCAGCAGCGGAACATCCACAGGGCCCTACGAGCAGTACTTC.